Listed below are T cell receptor beta chains from one sample, sequenced in a study of blood T cell repertoires in COVID-19. Measured with immunoSEQ multiplex PCR; TCRdb has only the in-frame clones, and not every one. This table holds some 130,000 clones, 70% to 90% found once. Sequenced input: PBMCs or T cells enriched from blood (not recorded which). These receptors all come from a man in his fifties who had recovered from COVID-19. Each CDR3 is given without its conserved first and last residue. Fields, in order: CDR3 length, J gene, V gene, CDR3 protein.

length: 13
J: TRBJ2-5
V: TRBV3-1/TRBV3-2
CDR3: ASSQNYWSGETQY

length: 11
J: TRBJ1-2
V: TRBV27
CDR3: ASSFRGNYGYT

length: 13
J: TRBJ1-4
V: TRBV5-6
CDR3: ASSLGWTGDEKLF

length: 12
J: TRBJ2-5
V: TRBV5-5
CDR3: ASSLITGQETQY

length: 14
J: TRBJ1-2
V: TRBV28
CDR3: ASSSQGATGVYGYT

length: 13
J: TRBJ1-1
V: TRBV19
CDR3: ATQADGGENTEAF

length: 12
J: TRBJ1-4
V: TRBV27
CDR3: ASSFRDSNEKLF

length: 13
J: TRBJ2-6
V: TRBV5-4
CDR3: ASSVPSSGANVLT

length: 14
J: TRBJ2-3
V: TRBV9
CDR3: ASSVDPRGPTDTQY

length: 11
J: TRBJ2-1
V: TRBV29-1
CDR3: SVELSRGNEQF

length: 14
J: TRBJ1-1
V: TRBV6-5
CDR3: ASSYSRRPMNTEAF

length: 12
J: TRBJ1-3
V: TRBV7-9
CDR3: ASSLQSSGNTIY

length: 13
J: TRBJ2-3
V: TRBV27
CDR3: ASNAAGGPPDTQY

length: 11
J: TRBJ1-4
V: TRBV28
CDR3: ASMRALREKLF

length: 13
J: TRBJ1-5
V: TRBV2
CDR3: ASSARVVGNQPQH

length: 12
J: TRBJ2-5
V: TRBV18
CDR3: ASSPGQGMETQY

length: 12
J: TRBJ2-3
V: TRBV2
CDR3: ASRAGLGTDTQY

length: 13
J: TRBJ2-3
V: TRBV14
CDR3: ASSQLAGGENTQY

length: 13
J: TRBJ2-1
V: TRBV7-3
CDR3: ASSPTRASDNEQF

length: 12
J: TRBJ1-3
V: TRBV27
CDR3: ASKRGTAANTIY

length: 10
J: TRBJ1-5
V: TRBV27
CDR3: ASSRTGGPKH

length: 11
J: TRBJ1-2
V: TRBV3-1/TRBV3-2
CDR3: ASSRLDSYGYT

length: 13
J: TRBJ1-2
V: TRBV18
CDR3: ASSPGTGENYGYT

length: 13
J: TRBJ2-3
V: TRBV24-1
CDR3: ATSPTYPRTDTQY

length: 12
J: TRBJ1-1
V: TRBV11-2
CDR3: ASSGVVGKGEAF

length: 10
J: TRBJ1-2
V: TRBV28
CDR3: ASSIRGYGYT